These T cell receptor beta chains were read from a single sample in a study of blood T cell repertoires in COVID-19. Generated by immunoSEQ multiplex PCR, the TCRdb table keeps only in-frame clones and is missing some. This sample has 250,000 to 350,000 clones, with around 90% found just once. Sequenced sample: PBMCs or T cells enriched from blood (not recorded which). Receptors originate from a man in his sixties who had recovered from COVID-19. Both conserved end residues are part of each CDR3. D genes are given only for firm matches. Only part of the rows carry a size: once, few, many, or a class if the clone is expanded.

cdr3_nt cdr3_aa v_call clone_size j_call d_call
TGTGCCAGCAGCCCATATACAGGGATGAACACTGAAGCTTTCTTT CASSPYTGMNTEAFF TRBV28 NA TRBJ1-1 NA
TGTGCCAGCAGCGTAGATCAGGGGTACAATGAGCAGTTCTTC CASSVDQGYNEQFF TRBV9 NA TRBJ2-1 NA
TGTGCTAGTGGGAGGGAGGGCCTTGTCCGTGAGCAGTTCTTC CASGREGLVREQFF TRBV12-5 NA TRBJ2-1 TRBD2
TGTGCCAGCAGCCAACCGGGGGGCCAGCCCCAGCATTTT CASSQPGGQPQHF TRBV3-1/TRBV3-2 NA TRBJ1-5 NA
TGTGCCAGCAGTCCTGACAGGTTCTATGGCTACACCTTC CASSPDRFYGYTF TRBV12-3/TRBV12-4 NA TRBJ1-2 NA
TGTGCCAGTAGAGTAACCGGGGATTCACCCCTCCACTTT CASRVTGDSPLHF TRBV19 NA TRBJ1-6 NA
TGTGCCAGCAGCCGGGACAGCCGCACAGATACGCAGTATTTT CASSRDSRTDTQYF TRBV7-2 NA TRBJ2-3 TRBD1
TGTGCCAGCAGTTTAGCCCCCGCGGGGGCAGCTTTCTTT CASSLAPAGAAFF TRBV12-3/TRBV12-4 NA TRBJ1-1 NA
TGTGCCAGCAGCCCAGACCCGGGACAGGGGGTACAGCCCCAGCATTTT CASSPDPGQGVQPQHF TRBV7-9 NA TRBJ1-5 TRBD1
TGTGCCAGCACCGCGGACAGCAACACTGAAGCTTTCTTT CASTADSNTEAFF TRBV5-6 NA TRBJ1-1 NA
TGTGCCACCCGAGGGCGGAATGAGCAGTTCTTC CATRGRNEQFF TRBV11-2 NA TRBJ2-1 NA
TGTGCCAGCAGTTACGGTCGGGAGGGGTCGGAGACCCAGTACTTC CASSYGREGSETQYF TRBV6-2/TRBV6-3 NA TRBJ2-5 TRBD2
TGTGCCAGCACCGCCCCCCAGCGGGGGAAGCCAGATACGCAGTATTTT CASTAPQRGKPDTQYF TRBV7-2 NA TRBJ2-3 TRBD2
TGTGCCAGCAGCTTAGCCCAACCGGGGGGAAGTGGGACTGAAGCTTTCTTT CASSLAQPGGSGTEAFF TRBV7-6 NA TRBJ1-1 NA
TGTGCCAGCAGCGACACTAGCCCCAATGAGCAGTTCTTC CASSDTSPNEQFF TRBV27 NA TRBJ2-1 NA
TGTGCCAGCAGTTACGGGCTAGCGGGGTACGAGCAGTACTTC CASSYGLAGYEQYF TRBV6-2/TRBV6-3 NA TRBJ2-7 TRBD2
TGCGCCAGCAGCCAAGTCCCAGACAGGCCCGGAAACACCATATATTTT CASSQVPDRPGNTIYF TRBV4-3 NA TRBJ1-3 NA
TGTGCCAGCAGCTTATTGGGCGGGGGGGCCCGGAATGAGCAGTTCTTC CASSLLGGGARNEQFF TRBV7-3 NA TRBJ2-1 TRBD2
TGTGCCAGTAGTAAAGCGGCATCCTACGAGCAGTACTTC CASSKAASYEQYF TRBV19 once TRBJ2-7 NA
TGTGCCAGTAGTATGATAGTCCCGGTCGATCAGCCCCAGCATTTT CASSMIVPVDQPQHF TRBV19 NA TRBJ1-5 NA
TGTGCCAGCAGCTTAGAGACAGACTATGGCTACACCTTC CASSLETDYGYTF TRBV11-2 NA TRBJ1-2 NA
TGTGCCAGCAGTTACTCATTGCGACAGACCTACGAGCAGTACTTC CASSYSLRQTYEQYF TRBV6-6 NA TRBJ2-7 NA
TGTGCCAGCGGGCGGGGGCGGGCCTACACAGATACGCAGTATTTT CASGRGRAYTDTQYF TRBV2 NA TRBJ2-3 NA
TGTGCCAGCAGTTACGCCAGAACCTACGAGCAGTACTTC CASSYARTYEQYF TRBV6-2/TRBV6-3 NA TRBJ2-7 NA
TGTGCCAGTAGTCCAAGGGGGGGAAACACTGAAGCTTTCTTT CASSPRGGNTEAFF TRBV19 NA TRBJ1-1 NA
TGTGCCAGCAGTTTTAAGGGACAAGCCACGAACACCGGGGAGCTGTTTTTT CASSFKGQATNTGELFF TRBV27 NA TRBJ2-2 NA
TGTGCCAGCAGCCCGAGCTCCCAACTAGCGGGGGGAAGCAATGAGCAGTTCTTC CASSPSSQLAGGSNEQFF TRBV11-3 NA TRBJ2-1 TRBD2
TGTGCCAGCAGCCGCCCGGGACTAGCGGGGCTGAACACCGGGGAGCTGTTTTTT CASSRPGLAGLNTGELFF TRBV5-6 NA TRBJ2-2 TRBD2
TGCAGCGTTGAAAATCCTTACTATGGCTACACCTTC CSVENPYYGYTF TRBV29-1 NA TRBJ1-2 NA
TGTGCCAGCAGCCATAGAGACAGTAGGGGATCGGACTACACCTTC CASSHRDSRGSDYTF TRBV6-5 NA TRBJ1-2 NA
TGCAGCGTTGGCGACAGGGGTCTGGGGTACACCTTC CSVGDRGLGYTF TRBV29-1 NA TRBJ1-2 TRBD1
TGTGCCAGCAGTGGTGGGGACAGGGGGCATGAAAAACTGTTTTTT CASSGGDRGHEKLFF TRBV2 NA TRBJ1-4 TRBD1
TGTGCCAGCAGCAGCCCGGAGTGGACTAATGAAAAACTGTTTTTT CASSSPEWTNEKLFF TRBV11-3 NA TRBJ1-4 NA
TGTGCCAGCAGCTTAGTCTCCGGGACTAGCAACACCGGGGAGCTGTTTTTT CASSLVSGTSNTGELFF TRBV7-2 NA TRBJ2-2 TRBD2
TGTGCCAGCAGTTATAACAGGTACAGAAGAACCTACGAGCAGTACTTC CASSYNRYRRTYEQYF TRBV11-2 NA TRBJ2-7 NA
TGTGCCTGGAGTTCACACAGGGGTAAGAGAAACACCATATATTTT CAWSSHRGKRNTIYF TRBV30 NA TRBJ1-3 TRBD1
TGTGCCAGCACCGGCGGGGCGAACACCGGGGAGCTGTTTTTT CASTGGANTGELFF TRBV3-1/TRBV3-2 NA TRBJ2-2 NA
TGTGCCAGCAGCCAAGATTTAACAGCTACTGGAAACACCATATATTTT CASSQDLTATGNTIYF TRBV4-2 once TRBJ1-3 NA
TGTGCCAGCAGCTTAGCGATTAGGGGCACAAACTATGGCTACACCTTC CASSLAIRGTNYGYTF TRBV7-9 NA TRBJ1-2 NA
TGTGCCAGCAGCGGGAGGCACTGGGTGGGGAACACTGAAGCTTTCTTT CASSGRHWVGNTEAFF TRBV14 NA TRBJ1-1 NA
TGTGCCAGTAGTCCCCAAGCCCAGGGAAGAGTACGGCAGCCCCAGCATTTT CASSPQAQGRVRQPQHF TRBV19 once TRBJ1-5 NA
TGTGCCAGCCAACGAGACAGGGCTCCTGAAGCTTTCTTT CASQRDRAPEAFF TRBV19 NA TRBJ1-1 TRBD1
TGTGCCAGTAGTATTCGACAGGGGCCCACTGAAGCTTTCTTT CASSIRQGPTEAFF TRBV19 NA TRBJ1-1 TRBD1
TGTGCCAGCTCACCCTCGGGTGAGGTCACTGAAGCTTTCTTT CASSPSGEVTEAFF TRBV18 NA TRBJ1-1 NA
TGCGCCAGCAGCCAAGATCCCCAGTGGTCGGGGACCCAGTACTTC CASSQDPQWSGTQYF TRBV4-3 NA TRBJ2-5 NA
TGTGCCAGCAGTTCCGGGAATTCACCCCTCCACTTT CASSSGNSPLHF TRBV6-2/TRBV6-3 once TRBJ1-6 NA
TGTGCCAGCAGCAAAGGTTTCATGGCCTTCGATGAGCAGTTCTTC CASSKGFMAFDEQFF TRBV7-9 NA TRBJ2-1 NA
TGTGCCAGCAGCTTGACTAGCGGGGGCACAGATACGCAGTATTTT CASSLTSGGTDTQYF TRBV7-2 NA TRBJ2-3 TRBD2
TGTGCCAGCAGCCTGACTAGCGGGAGTGGCGAGCAGTACTTC CASSLTSGSGEQYF TRBV3-1/TRBV3-2 NA TRBJ2-7 TRBD2
TGTGCCAGCAGCTTAGAATTCGCGGGAGGGCAGGAGTTCTTC CASSLEFAGGQEFF TRBV11-2 NA TRBJ2-1 TRBD2
TGTGCCAGCAGCTTAAGGGGACAGTCTTTTCCGTACACCTTC CASSLRGQSFPYTF TRBV7-9 NA TRBJ1-2 TRBD1
TGTGCCAGCAGACCTCAGGGGGCTTACGAGCAGTACTTC CASRPQGAYEQYF TRBV5-5 NA TRBJ2-7 TRBD1
TGCAGCGTGGGCCTAGCGGGAGGGCCCGAGCAGTACTTC CSVGLAGGPEQYF TRBV29-1 NA TRBJ2-7 TRBD2
TGTGCCAGCAGCCAAGATCCCAGGGTAGGGGGCTACACCTTC CASSQDPRVGGYTF TRBV3-1/TRBV3-2 NA TRBJ1-2 NA
TGTGCCAACAAACTCGGGGTTTCCACTGAAGCTTTCTTT CANKLGVSTEAFF TRBV2 NA TRBJ1-1 NA
TGTGCCAGCAGCTTAGGTCCTAGCGGGGGTTCTACAGATACGCAGTATTTT CASSLGPSGGSTDTQYF TRBV11-2 NA TRBJ2-3 TRBD2